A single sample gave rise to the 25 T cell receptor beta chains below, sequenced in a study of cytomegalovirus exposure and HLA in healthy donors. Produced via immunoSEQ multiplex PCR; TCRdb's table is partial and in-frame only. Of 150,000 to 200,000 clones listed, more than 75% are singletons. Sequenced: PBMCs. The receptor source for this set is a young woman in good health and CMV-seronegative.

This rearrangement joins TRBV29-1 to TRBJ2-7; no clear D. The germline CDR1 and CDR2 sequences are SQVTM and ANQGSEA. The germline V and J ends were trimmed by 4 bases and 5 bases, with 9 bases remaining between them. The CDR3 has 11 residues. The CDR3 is CSVGVGHEQYF. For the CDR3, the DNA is TGCAGCGTTGGGGTGGGCCACGAGCAGTACTTC.

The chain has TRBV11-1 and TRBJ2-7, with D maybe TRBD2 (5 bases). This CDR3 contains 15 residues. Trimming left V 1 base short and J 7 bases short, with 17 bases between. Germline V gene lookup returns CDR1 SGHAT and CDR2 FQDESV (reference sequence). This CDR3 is CASSLDLSAVGEQYF. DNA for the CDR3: TGTGCCAGCAGCTTAGATCTTAGCGCGGTGGGGGAGCAGTACTTC.

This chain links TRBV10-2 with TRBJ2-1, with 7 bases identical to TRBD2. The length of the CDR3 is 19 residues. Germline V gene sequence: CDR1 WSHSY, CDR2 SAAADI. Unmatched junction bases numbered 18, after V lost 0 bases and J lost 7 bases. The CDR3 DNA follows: TGCGCCAGCAGTGAGTCGACATCGGTGTTGCGGGGGAGTGTTAATGAGCAGTTCTTC. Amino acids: CASSESTSVLRGSVNEQFF.

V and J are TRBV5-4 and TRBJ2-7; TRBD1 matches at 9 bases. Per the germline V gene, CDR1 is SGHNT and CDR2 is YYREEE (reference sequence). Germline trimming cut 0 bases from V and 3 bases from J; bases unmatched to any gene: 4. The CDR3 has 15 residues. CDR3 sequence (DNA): TGTGCCAGCAGCTTGGGGACAGGGGTTATCTACGAGCAGTACTTC. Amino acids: CASSLGTGVIYEQYF.

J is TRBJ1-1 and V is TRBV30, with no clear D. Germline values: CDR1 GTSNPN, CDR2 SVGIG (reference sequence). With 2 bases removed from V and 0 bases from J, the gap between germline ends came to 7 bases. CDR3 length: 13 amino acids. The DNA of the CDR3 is TGTGCCTGGAGTAAGTCAGTGAACACTGAAGCTTTCTTT. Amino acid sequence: CAWSKSVNTEAFF.

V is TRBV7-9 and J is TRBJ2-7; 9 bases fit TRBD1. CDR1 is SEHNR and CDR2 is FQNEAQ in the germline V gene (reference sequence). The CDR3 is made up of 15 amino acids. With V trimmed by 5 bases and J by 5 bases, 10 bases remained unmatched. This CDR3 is CASSGTRDRAHEQYF. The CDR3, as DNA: TGTGCCAGCAGCGGCACCCGGGACAGGGCTCACGAGCAGTACTTC.

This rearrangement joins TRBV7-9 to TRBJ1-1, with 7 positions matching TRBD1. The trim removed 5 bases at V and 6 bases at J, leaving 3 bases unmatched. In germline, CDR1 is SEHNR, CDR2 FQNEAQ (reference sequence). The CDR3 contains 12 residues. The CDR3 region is CASSPGGAEAFF. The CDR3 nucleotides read TGTGCCAGCAGCCCAGGGGGAGCTGAAGCTTTCTTT.

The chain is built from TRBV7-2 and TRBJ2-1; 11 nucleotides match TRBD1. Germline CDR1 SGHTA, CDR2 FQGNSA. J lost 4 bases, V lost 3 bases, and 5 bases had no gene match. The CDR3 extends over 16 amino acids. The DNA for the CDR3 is TGTGCCAGCAGCTTTCGGGACAGGGGGATGTACAATGAGCAGTTCTTC. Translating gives CASSFRDRGMYNEQFF.

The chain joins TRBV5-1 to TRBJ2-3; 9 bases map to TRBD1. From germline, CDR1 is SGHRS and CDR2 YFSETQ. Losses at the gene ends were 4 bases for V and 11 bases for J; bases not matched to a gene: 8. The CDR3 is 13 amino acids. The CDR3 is CASSAQGQGRQYF. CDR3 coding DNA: TGCGCCAGCAGCGCACAAGGACAGGGGAGGCAGTATTTT.

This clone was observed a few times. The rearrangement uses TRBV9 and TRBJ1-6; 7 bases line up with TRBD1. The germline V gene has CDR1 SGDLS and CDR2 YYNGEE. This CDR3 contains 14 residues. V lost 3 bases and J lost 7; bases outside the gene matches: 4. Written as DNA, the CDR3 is TGTGCCAGCAGCGCAGGACAGGTCAATTCACCCCTCCACTTT. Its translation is CASSAGQVNSPLHF.

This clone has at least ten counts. The CDR3 DNA reads as TGTGCCAGCAGCCAAGAGCGGGGGGGCTACAATGAGCAGTTCTTC. Protein: CASSQERGGYNEQFF. V gene TRBV4-2 combines with J gene TRBJ2-1; the match to TRBD2 covers 9 bases. V lost 0 bases, J lost 3 bases, and 0 bases stayed unmatched. This CDR3 spans 15 amino acids. Germline V gene lookup returns CDR1 LGHNA and CDR2 YNFKEQ.

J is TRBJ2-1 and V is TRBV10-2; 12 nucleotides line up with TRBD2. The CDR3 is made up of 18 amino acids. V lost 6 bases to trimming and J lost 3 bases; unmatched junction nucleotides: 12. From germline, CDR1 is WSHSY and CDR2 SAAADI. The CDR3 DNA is TGCGCCAGCAGCGAGGCTAGCGGGGGGGCCTTGGGCTACAATGAGCAGTTCTTC. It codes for CASSEASGGALGYNEQFF.

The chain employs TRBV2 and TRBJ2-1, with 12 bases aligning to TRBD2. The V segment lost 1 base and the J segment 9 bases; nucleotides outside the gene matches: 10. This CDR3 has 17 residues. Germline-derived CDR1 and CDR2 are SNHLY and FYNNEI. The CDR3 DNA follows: TGTGCCAGCAGTGAAGTGGGGCTAGCGGGGGGGCTAGTTGAGCAGTTCTTC. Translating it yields CASSEVGLAGGLVEQFF. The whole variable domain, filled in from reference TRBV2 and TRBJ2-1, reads EPEVTQTPSHQVTQMGQEVILRCVPISNHLYFYWYRQILGQKVEFLVSFYNNEISEKSEIFDDQFSVERPDGSNFTLKIRSTKLEDSAMYFCASSEVGLAGGLVEQFFGPGTRLTVL.

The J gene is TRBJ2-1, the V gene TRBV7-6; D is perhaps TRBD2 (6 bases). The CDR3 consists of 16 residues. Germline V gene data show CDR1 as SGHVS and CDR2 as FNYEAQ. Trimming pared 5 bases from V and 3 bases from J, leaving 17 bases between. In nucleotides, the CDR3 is TGTGCCAGCAGCGCTATCGGCGGGACTTTCTACAATGAGCAGTTCTTC. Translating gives CASSAIGGTFYNEQFF.

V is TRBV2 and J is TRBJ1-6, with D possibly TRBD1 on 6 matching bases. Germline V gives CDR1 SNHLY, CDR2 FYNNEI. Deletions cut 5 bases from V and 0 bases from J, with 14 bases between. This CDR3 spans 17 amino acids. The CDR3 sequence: CASSSGGGRSYNSPLHF. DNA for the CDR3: TGTGCCAGCAGTAGCGGCGGGGGGCGCTCCTATAATTCACCCCTCCACTTT.

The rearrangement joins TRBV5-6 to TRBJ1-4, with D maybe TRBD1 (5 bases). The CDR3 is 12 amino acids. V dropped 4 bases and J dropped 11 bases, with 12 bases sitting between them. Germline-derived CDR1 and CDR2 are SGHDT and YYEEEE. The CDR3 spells CASSGDSVKLFF. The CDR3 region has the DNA TGTGCCAGCAGCGGTGACAGTGTCAAACTGTTTTTT.

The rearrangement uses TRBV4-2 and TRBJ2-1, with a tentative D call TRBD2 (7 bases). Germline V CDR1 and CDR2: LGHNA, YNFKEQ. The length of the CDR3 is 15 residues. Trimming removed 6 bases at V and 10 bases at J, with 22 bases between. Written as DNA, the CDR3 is TGTGCCAGCAGACCTCAAAAGGGGGGGCTTAAGGAGCAGTTCTTC. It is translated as CASRPQKGGLKEQFF.

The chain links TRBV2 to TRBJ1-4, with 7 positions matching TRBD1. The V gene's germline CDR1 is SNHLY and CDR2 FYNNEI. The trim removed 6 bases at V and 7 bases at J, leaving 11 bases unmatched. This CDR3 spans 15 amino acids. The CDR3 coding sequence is TGTGCCAGCAGGAGATCGACAGGGCAAATTGAAAAACTGTTTTTT. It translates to CASRRSTGQIEKLFF.

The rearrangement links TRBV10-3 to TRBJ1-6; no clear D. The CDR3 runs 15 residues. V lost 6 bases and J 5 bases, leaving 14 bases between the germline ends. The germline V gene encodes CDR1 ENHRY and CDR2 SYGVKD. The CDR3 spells CAISEVGQNNSPLHF. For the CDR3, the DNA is TGTGCCATCAGCGAGGTTGGGCAAAATAATTCACCCCTCCACTTT.

DNA of the CDR3: TGCGCCAGCAGCTTGGATCAGGGGACGGCAGATACGCAGTATTTT. It specifies CASSLDQGTADTQYF. The chain recombines TRBV5-1 with TRBJ2-3; D is perhaps TRBD1 (6 bases). V lost 0 bases and J lost 4, with 12 bases in between. Germline V gene sequence: CDR1 SGHRS, CDR2 YFSETQ. The CDR3 has 15 amino acids.

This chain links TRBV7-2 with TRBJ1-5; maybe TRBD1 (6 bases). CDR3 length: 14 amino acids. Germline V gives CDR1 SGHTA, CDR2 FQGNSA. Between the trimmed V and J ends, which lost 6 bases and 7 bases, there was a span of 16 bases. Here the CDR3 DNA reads TGTGCCAGCAGTAACAACAGGGCTGGACAGCCCCAGCATTTT. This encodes CASSNNRAGQPQHF. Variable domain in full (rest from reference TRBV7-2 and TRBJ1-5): GAGVSQSPSNKVTEKGKDVELRCDPISGHTALYWYRQSLGQGLEFLIYFQGNSAPDKSGLPSDRFSAERTGGSVSTLTIQRTQQEDSAVYLCASSNNRAGQPQHFGDGTRLSIL.

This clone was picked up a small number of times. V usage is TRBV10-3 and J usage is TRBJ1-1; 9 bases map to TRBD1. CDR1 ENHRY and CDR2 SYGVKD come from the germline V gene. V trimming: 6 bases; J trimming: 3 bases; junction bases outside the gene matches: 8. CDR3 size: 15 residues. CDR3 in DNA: TGTGCCATCAGGCCGGGACAGGGTTGGGACACTGAAGCTTTCTTT. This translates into CAIRPGQGWDTEAFF.

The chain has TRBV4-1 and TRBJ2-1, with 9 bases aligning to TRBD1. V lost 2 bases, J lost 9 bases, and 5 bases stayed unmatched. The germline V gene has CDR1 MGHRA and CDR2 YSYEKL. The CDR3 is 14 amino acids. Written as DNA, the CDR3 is TGCGCCAGCAGCCAAAAACAGGGGGCGGGTGAGCAGTTCTTC. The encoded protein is CASSQKQGAGEQFF.

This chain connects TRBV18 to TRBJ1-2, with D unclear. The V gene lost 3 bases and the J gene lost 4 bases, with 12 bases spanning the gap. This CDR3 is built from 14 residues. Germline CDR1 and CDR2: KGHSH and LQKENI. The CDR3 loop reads CASSPASGSYGYTF. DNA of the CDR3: TGTGCCAGCTCACCTGCATCGGGTAGCTATGGCTACACCTTC.

The CDR3 DNA reads as TGTGCCAGCACTCTGGGGACAGGGCGCTATGGCTACACCTTC. It is translated as CASTLGTGRYGYTF. V gene TRBV2 combines with J gene TRBJ1-2; 9 bases map to TRBD1. Germline lookup yields CDR1 SNHLY and CDR2 FYNNEI. V gave up 7 bases and J gave up 4 bases; unmatched junction bases: 7. CDR3 length equals 14 residues.